These 9 T cell receptor beta chains share one sample of origin, sequenced in a study of molecular identifiers for immune sequencing clone quantification (dated by TCRdb to between 2018 and 2020). The method was PCR. For sequencing, an Illumina HiSeq 4000 was employed. Using fastp at Q25 and MiXCR, TCRdb reprocessed the public reads and kept productive beta chains. Entries that share a CDR3 protein sequence are merged under the most common genes and DNA. For this sample there are about 640,000 distinct CDR3 sequences; about 20% appear just once. The top ten clones comprise 0.85% of the sample. Sequences were obtained from naive CD8+ T cells from blood, with Jurkat cell RNA spiked in. The cell subset or site label on this specimen signifies: FACS-sorted CD8+CD4-CCR7+CD45RA+ naive T cells. Receptors originate from a human donor in good health. Some libraries in this study had Jurkat cell RNA spiked in.

This clonotype was seen at least ten times. This chain joins TRBV7-6 and TRBJ2-7; TRBD2 agrees at 8 bases. This CDR3 is built from 15 residues. The V and J ends lost 4 bases and 2 bases, in that order; junction bases with no gene match: 7. Germline V gene data show CDR1 as SGHVS and CDR2 as FNYEAQ. The CDR3 sequence: CASSSGGLDPYEQYF. CDR3 nucleotides: TGTGCCAGCAGCTCCGGGGGACTAGACCCCTACGAGCAGTACTTC. Combining the CDR3 with reference TRBV7-6 and TRBJ2-7 gives the whole variable domain GAGVSQSPRYKVTKRGQDVALRCDPISGHVSLYWYRQALGQGPEFLTYFNYEAQQDKSGLPNDRFSAERPEGSISTLTIQRTEQRDSAMYRCASSSGGLDPYEQYFGPGTRLTVT.

Regarding this clonotype: Since a much larger clone is just one base distant, this may be a read error. The V and J genes are TRBV4-3 and TRBJ2-1, with 9 bases matching TRBD1. Losses at the gene ends were 1 base for V and 5 bases for J; bases not matched to a gene: 6. Germline CDR1 LGHNA, CDR2 YSLEER. The CDR3 is 16 residues long. CDR3 loop: CASSQGLRTGDNEQFF. As DNA, the CDR3 is TGCGCCAGCAGCCAAGGTCTCAGGACAGGGGACAATGAGCAGTTCTTC.

The CDR3 DNA reads TGTGCCAGTAGTATTGATTTGGAAACTGAAGCTTTCTTT. Encoded protein: CASSIDLETEAFF. The V call is TRBV19, the J call TRBJ1-1, with D unclear. With 3 bases removed from V and 5 bases from J, the gap between germline ends came to 10 bases. Germline loops: CDR1 LNHDA, CDR2 SQIVND (reference sequence). The CDR3 extends over 13 amino acids.

This clonotype was seen ten or more times. The chain joins TRBV27 to TRBJ1-5, with a possible D match to TRBD1 (6 bases). Germline CDR1 MNHEY, CDR2 SMNVEV (reference sequence). V gave up 2 bases and J gave up 6 bases, with 8 bases separating them. The CDR3 contains 13 residues. The CDR3 protein is CASSLRGAQPQHF. For the CDR3, the DNA is TGTGCCAGCAGTTTAAGGGGGGCTCAGCCCCAGCATTTT.

About this clonotype itself: An end of the junction differs from the germline gene, which may be a read error. The rearrangement uses TRBV6-4 and TRBJ1-1, with 8 bases that match TRBD1. Germline V lookup: CDR1 MRHNA, CDR2 SNTAGT. CDR3 length: 17 amino acids. Written as DNA, the CDR3 is TGTGCCAGCAGTGATTCGCACGACAGGGGCAAAAAACGTGAAGCTTCCTTT. Protein product: CASSDSHDRGKKREASF.

This sequence joins TRBV30 and TRBJ1-3; no reliable D call. The length of the CDR3 is 14 residues. CDR1 and CDR2 (germline): GTSNPN, SVGIG (reference sequence). The V end was cut by 1 base, the J end by 0 bases, with 7 bases between. DNA of the CDR3: TGTGCCTGGAGTGGGGGTAGCTCTGGAAACACCATATATTTT. It translates to CAWSGGSSGNTIYF. The whole variable domain, filled in from reference TRBV30 and TRBJ1-3, reads SQTIHQWPATLVQPVGSPLSLECTVEGTSNPNLYWYRQAAGRGLQLLFYSVGIGQISSEVPQNLSASRPQDRQFILSSKKLLLSDSGFYLCAWSGGSSGNTIYFGEGSWLTVV.

This clonotype was detected ten times or more. This sequence joins TRBV28 and TRBJ2-3; 9 bases line up with TRBD1. Per the germline V gene, CDR1 is MDHEN and CDR2 is SYDVKM. After removal of 3 bases from V and 0 bases from J, the junction contained 1 base not matched to a gene. This CDR3 is built from 15 residues. CDR3 in DNA: TGTGCCAGCAGTTTTGACAGGGGGAGCACAGATACGCAGTATTTT. Its protein is CASSFDRGSTDTQYF.

For this clonotype: A much larger clone sits a single nucleotide away, making a read error possible. This is likely a read error, given that the CDR3 carries no conserved phenylalanine or tryptophan at its end. The DNA is omitted, as the CDR3 cannot be located on it reliably, and the CDR3 follows TCRdb's listing. The CDR3 is CASSPPASESYNEQFL. This sequence joins TRBV21-1 and TRBJ2-1; TRBD2, the table's D call, was not compared with the DNA. TRBV21-1 is marked as a pseudogene. The CDR3 totals 16 residues, both ends included.

This clonotype was picked up a small number of times. V and J are TRBV12-3 or TRBV12-4 and TRBJ2-5, with D unresolved. Trimming pared 1 base from V and 4 bases from J, leaving 13 bases between. CDR3 length: 15 amino acids. The CDR3 here is CASSLDSIALETQYF. The CDR3 DNA is TGTGCCAGCAGTTTAGACTCAATAGCTTTAGAGACCCAGTACTTC.